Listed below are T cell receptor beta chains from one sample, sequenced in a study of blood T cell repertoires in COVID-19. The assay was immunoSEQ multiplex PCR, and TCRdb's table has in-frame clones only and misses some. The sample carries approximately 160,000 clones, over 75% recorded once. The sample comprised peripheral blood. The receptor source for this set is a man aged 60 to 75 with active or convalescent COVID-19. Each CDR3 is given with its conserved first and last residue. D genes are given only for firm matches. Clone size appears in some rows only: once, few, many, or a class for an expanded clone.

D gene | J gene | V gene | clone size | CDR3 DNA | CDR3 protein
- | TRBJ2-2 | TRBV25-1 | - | TGTGCCAGCAGTCGCGGTCAGGGATACACCGGGGAGCTGTTTTTT | CASSRGQGYTGELFF
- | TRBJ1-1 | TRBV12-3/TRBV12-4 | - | TGTGCCAGCACCGACTTCACTGAAGCTTTCTTT | CASTDFTEAFF
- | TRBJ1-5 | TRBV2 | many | TGTGCCAGCAGTGATGATCGTGGGCCAGCAGGGAGCAATCAGCCCCAGCATTTT | CASSDDRGPAGSNQPQHF
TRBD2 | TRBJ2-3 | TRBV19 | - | TGTGCCAGTACTGGGGGAGGGCACGATACGCAGTATTTT | CASTGGGHDTQYF
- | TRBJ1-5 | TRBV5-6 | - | TGTGCCAGCAGCTTGAGGGGGGGGCAGGTTCAGCCCCAGCATTTT | CASSLRGGQVQPQHF
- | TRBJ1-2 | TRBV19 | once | TGTGCCAGTAGTTCCCTTGACACCCCCACCTATGGCTACACCTTC | CASSSLDTPTYGYTF
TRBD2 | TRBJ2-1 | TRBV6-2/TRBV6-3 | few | TGTGCCAGCAGTCCCCGACTAGCGGGGGGACCTAATGAGCAGTTCTTC | CASSPRLAGGPNEQFF
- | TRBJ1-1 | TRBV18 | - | TGTGCCAGCTCACCAGTCCCCGACACTGAAGCTTTCTTT | CASSPVPDTEAFF
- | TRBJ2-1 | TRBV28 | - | TGTGCCAGCAGTCAAGGACACCTCTACAATGAGCAGTTCTTC | CASSQGHLYNEQFF
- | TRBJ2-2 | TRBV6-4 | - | TGTGCCAGCAGTCTTAGCGGTGGGACCGGGGAGCTGTTTTTT | CASSLSGGTGELFF
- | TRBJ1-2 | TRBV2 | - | TGTGCCAGCTCAGGGGTTCTTACTAACTATGGCTACACCTTC | CASSGVLTNYGYTF